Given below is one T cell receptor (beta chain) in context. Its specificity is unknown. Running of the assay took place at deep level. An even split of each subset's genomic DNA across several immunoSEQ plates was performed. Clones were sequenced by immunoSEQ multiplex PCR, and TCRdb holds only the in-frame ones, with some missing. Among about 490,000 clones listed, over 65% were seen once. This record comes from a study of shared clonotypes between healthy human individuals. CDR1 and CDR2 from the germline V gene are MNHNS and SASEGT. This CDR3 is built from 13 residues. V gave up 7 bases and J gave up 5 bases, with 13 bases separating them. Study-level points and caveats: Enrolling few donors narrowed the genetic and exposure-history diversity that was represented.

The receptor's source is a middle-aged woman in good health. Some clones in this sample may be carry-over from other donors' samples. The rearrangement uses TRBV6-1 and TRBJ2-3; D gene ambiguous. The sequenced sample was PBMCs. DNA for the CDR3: TGTGCCAGCACCGGCTTGACAATAGATACGCAGTATTTT. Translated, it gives CASTGLTIDTQYF.